The sequence of this T cell receptor beta chain was determined in a study of CD8+CD57+ T cells in acquired aplastic anemia. Study in general: On average, sorted CD4+ and CD8+ cells gave around 3.3 ug of DNA. Notes on the study in general: Patient and control CD8+ Simpson's diversity was not significantly different. Both patients and controls carried the same twenty-nine CD8+ CDR3 sequences.

This clonotype was detected only a few times. Its antigen is undetermined. Genomic DNA, the template, was used for profiling of the TCR beta VDJ and CDR3. TCRdb processed the reads anew with MiXCR; each CDR3 protein has one entry. In the table there are approximately 200,000 distinct CDR3 sequences, around 66% of which are singletons. Per germline, CDR1 SGHRS and CDR2 YFSETQ. The length of the CDR3 is 15 residues. V lost 3 bases to trimming and J lost 12 bases; unmatched junction nucleotides: 13. The chain joins TRBV5-1 to TRBJ2-1; 9 bases match TRBD2. The TCR originated in a human donor with severe aplastic anemia or a healthy control (not recorded which). Sequencing was done on a sample of sorted CD4+, CD8+, or CD8+CD57+ T cells (not recorded which) from PBMCs. This chain's CDR3 is CASSSRGGQTDTQFF. DNA for the CDR3: TGCGCCAGCAGCTCGCGGGGGGGCCAGACAGATACGCAGTTCTTC.